The clone carrying this T cell receptor beta chain was observed many times. Antigen specificity is unknown. Tregs were sorted as CD4+CD25+CD127-/low cells. Amplification of TRBV12-4/TRBJ1-2 clonotypes used adaptor-ligated barcode primers. TCRdb used MiXCR to reprocess the multiplex PCR reads, holding one entry per CDR3 protein. Found here are a few hundred distinct CDR3 sequences, roughly 21% of them singletons; the top ten hold 35% to 40%. V was cut by 3 bases and J by 2 bases, with 7 bases left in between. The CDR3 runs to 13 residues. Findings and limits, study-wide: The TCR gene usage of tumor memory CD4+ T cells clustered together with blood and lymph node memory CD4+ cells and with lymph node naive CD4+ cells. Naive CD4+ cells shared 10% to 15% of tumor Treg sequences. Tumor-infiltrating Treg TCR alpha and beta sequences overlapped most with tumor naive CD4+ T cells, then blood naive.

This sequence originates from a female donor with breast cancer. What was sequenced was Tregs sorted from blood. The V call is TRBV12-3 or TRBV12-4, the J call TRBJ1-2; D is unclear. Here the CDR3 DNA reads TGTGCCAGCAGTTTCGAGAGCAACTATGGCTACACCTTC. Translating it yields CASSFESNYGYTF.